This is a list of T cell receptor beta chains from one sample in a study of cytomegalovirus exposure and HLA in healthy donors. The data were produced by immunoSEQ multiplex PCR, yet TCRdb's version contains in-frame clones alone and is incomplete. The sample shows more than 95,000 clones, around three quarters of them seen only once. What was sequenced was PBMCs. Source of these receptors: a middle-aged woman in good health and CMV-seropositive. Each CDR3 is given with its conserved first and last residue. A D gene is named only where the DNA matches it firmly. Expanded clones get a size class; other rows say once, few or many, or leave the size out.

clone size: -
V gene: TRBV6-6
J gene: TRBJ1-1
D gene: -
CDR3 DNA: TGTGCCAGCAGTTACTCCCTCGCTATGAACACTGAAGCTTTCTTT
CDR3 protein: CASSYSLAMNTEAFF

clone size: -
V gene: TRBV18
J gene: TRBJ1-1
D gene: -
CDR3 DNA: TGTGCCAGCTCCCCCAGGGGGAACACTGAAGCTTTCTTT
CDR3 protein: CASSPRGNTEAFF

clone size: -
V gene: TRBV6-1
J gene: TRBJ2-7
D gene: TRBD2
CDR3 DNA: TGTGCCAGCAGTGAACCAGGACTAGCGGGATCCTACGAGCAGTACTTC
CDR3 protein: CASSEPGLAGSYEQYF

clone size: -
V gene: TRBV7-8
J gene: TRBJ2-7
D gene: TRBD1
CDR3 DNA: TGTGCCAGCAGCTTAGCCCAGGGGGCACCGGGCGAGCAGTACTTC
CDR3 protein: CASSLAQGAPGEQYF

clone size: -
V gene: TRBV7-8
J gene: TRBJ1-1
D gene: -
CDR3 DNA: TGTGCCAGCAGCTTACATATCGACAGTCCTGAAGCTTTCTTT
CDR3 protein: CASSLHIDSPEAFF

clone size: -
V gene: TRBV6-5
J gene: TRBJ2-3
D gene: -
CDR3 DNA: TGTGCCAGCAGTTACTCACCAGCGGCTAGCACAGATACGCAGTATTTT
CDR3 protein: CASSYSPAASTDTQYF

clone size: once
V gene: TRBV6-6
J gene: TRBJ2-4
D gene: -
CDR3 DNA: TGTGCCAGCAGTGAGAGGAACATTCAGTACTTC
CDR3 protein: CASSERNIQYF

clone size: -
V gene: TRBV29-1
J gene: TRBJ1-5
D gene: -
CDR3 DNA: TGCAGCGTGGGCCCGGAACCCCAGCATTTT
CDR3 protein: CSVGPEPQHF

clone size: -
V gene: TRBV5-6
J gene: TRBJ2-1
D gene: TRBD2
CDR3 DNA: TGTGCCAGCAGCGGGGTCCTAGCGGACTACGATGAGCAGTTCTTC
CDR3 protein: CASSGVLADYDEQFF

clone size: -
V gene: TRBV30
J gene: TRBJ2-7
D gene: TRBD2
CDR3 DNA: TGTGCCTGGAAGCGAGCGGGGGGGTCAAGCTCCTACGAGCAGTACTTC
CDR3 protein: CAWKRAGGSSSYEQYF

clone size: -
V gene: TRBV5-5
J gene: TRBJ2-1
D gene: -
CDR3 DNA: TGTGCTAGCAGCTCCGGGACAAACTACTACAATGAGCAGTTCTTC
CDR3 protein: CASSSGTNYYNEQFF

clone size: -
V gene: TRBV30
J gene: TRBJ2-7
D gene: TRBD2
CDR3 DNA: TGTGCCTGGAGTGTAACTCAGACTAGCGGCTCCTACGAGCAGTACTTC
CDR3 protein: CAWSVTQTSGSYEQYF

clone size: few
V gene: TRBV29-1
J gene: TRBJ2-5
D gene: -
CDR3 DNA: TGCAGCGTTCGGGAGAGCGGTGAGACCCAGTACTTC
CDR3 protein: CSVRESGETQYF

clone size: -
V gene: TRBV6-1
J gene: TRBJ2-7
D gene: -
CDR3 DNA: TGTGCCAGCAGTGAGGAAGGTGGACTCCTCGACGAGCAGTACTTC
CDR3 protein: CASSEEGGLLDEQYF

clone size: -
V gene: TRBV18
J gene: TRBJ1-5
D gene: -
CDR3 DNA: TGTGCCAGCTCTCAGGGAATTGATGCCAATCAGCCCCAGCATTTT
CDR3 protein: CASSQGIDANQPQHF

clone size: -
V gene: TRBV27
J gene: TRBJ2-7
D gene: -
CDR3 DNA: TGTGCCAGCAGTTTATACGGGAGCGGGTACGAGCAGTACTTC
CDR3 protein: CASSLYGSGYEQYF

clone size: once
V gene: TRBV5-4
J gene: TRBJ2-1
D gene: TRBD2
CDR3 DNA: TGTGCCAGCTTGCAAATTCGGGAGGGAGGGAATGAGCAGTTCTTC
CDR3 protein: CASLQIREGGNEQFF

clone size: -
V gene: TRBV5-4
J gene: TRBJ2-1
D gene: TRBD2
CDR3 DNA: TGTGCCAGCAGCAGACTAGCGGGAGCAACTTACAATGAGCAGTTCTTC
CDR3 protein: CASSRLAGATYNEQFF

clone size: few
V gene: TRBV28
J gene: TRBJ1-1
D gene: -
CDR3 DNA: TGTGCCAGCAGACTCGGGACACTCAACACTGAAGCTTTCTTT
CDR3 protein: CASRLGTLNTEAFF

clone size: -
V gene: TRBV7-3
J gene: TRBJ2-7
D gene: -
CDR3 DNA: TGTGCCAGCAGCCCCACAGCCGCCTACGAGCAGTACTTC
CDR3 protein: CASSPTAAYEQYF

clone size: -
V gene: TRBV18
J gene: TRBJ1-1
D gene: -
CDR3 DNA: TGTGCCAGCTCACCACCGGGGGGGCTCGATGAAGCTTTCTTT
CDR3 protein: CASSPPGGLDEAFF

clone size: -
V gene: TRBV6-5
J gene: TRBJ1-5
D gene: -
CDR3 DNA: TGTGCCATCAGTGAGGCACAGGGATATCAGCCCCAGCATTTT
CDR3 protein: CAISEAQGYQPQHF

clone size: -
V gene: TRBV10-2
J gene: TRBJ2-5
D gene: -
CDR3 DNA: TGCGCCAGCAGTGTTACGAGGGAGACCCAGTACTTC
CDR3 protein: CASSVTRETQYF

clone size: once
V gene: TRBV28
J gene: TRBJ2-7
D gene: TRBD1
CDR3 DNA: TGTGCCAGCACCCCGGGACAGGGATATCGGAACGAGCAGTACTTC
CDR3 protein: CASTPGQGYRNEQYF

clone size: -
V gene: TRBV9
J gene: TRBJ2-1
D gene: TRBD1
CDR3 DNA: TGTGCCAGCAGCGTTGAGACAGGGGTCGGTGAGCAGTTCTTC
CDR3 protein: CASSVETGVGEQFF

clone size: -
V gene: TRBV4-1
J gene: TRBJ2-7
D gene: TRBD2
CDR3 DNA: TGCGCCAGCAGCCAAGACTCGGGCGGGGGGTTCTACGAGCAGTACTTC
CDR3 protein: CASSQDSGGGFYEQYF

clone size: few
V gene: TRBV30
J gene: TRBJ2-1
D gene: -
CDR3 DNA: TGTGCCTGGAGTGTACTAGGGGGAAGGTACAATGAGCAGTTCTTC
CDR3 protein: CAWSVLGGRYNEQFF

clone size: once
V gene: TRBV7-9
J gene: TRBJ1-4
D gene: -
CDR3 DNA: TGTGCCAGCAGCTTAGCTTCCGGGGATGAAAAACTGTTTTTT
CDR3 protein: CASSLASGDEKLFF

clone size: -
V gene: TRBV2
J gene: TRBJ2-2
D gene: -
CDR3 DNA: TGTGCCAGCAGCAGACTAGTCACCGGGGAGCTGTTTTTT
CDR3 protein: CASSRLVTGELFF

clone size: -
V gene: TRBV7-3
J gene: TRBJ2-2
D gene: TRBD2
CDR3 DNA: TGTGCCAGCAGTTTCCGCGGGGTAGCGGGAGTAGCCGGGGAGCTGTTTTTT
CDR3 protein: CASSFRGVAGVAGELFF

clone size: -
V gene: TRBV7-9
J gene: TRBJ2-7
D gene: TRBD2
CDR3 DNA: TGTGCCAGCAGCGCTAGCGGACTAGCGGGTTCCTACGAGCAGTACTTC
CDR3 protein: CASSASGLAGSYEQYF

clone size: -
V gene: TRBV27
J gene: TRBJ2-7
D gene: -
CDR3 DNA: TGTGCCAGCAGTTCACAGGAAAACCTTTACGAGCAGTACTTC
CDR3 protein: CASSSQENLYEQYF

clone size: -
V gene: TRBV7-6
J gene: TRBJ2-1
D gene: TRBD1
CDR3 DNA: TGTGCCAGCAGCTTAGCTCCGGGACAGTCAGGGCGGTTGAATGAGCAGTTCTTC
CDR3 protein: CASSLAPGQSGRLNEQFF

clone size: -
V gene: TRBV28
J gene: TRBJ2-1
D gene: TRBD1
CDR3 DNA: TGTGCCAGCAGTGCGACAGGGGCCAGGGGGAATGAGCAGTTCTTC
CDR3 protein: CASSATGARGNEQFF

clone size: -
V gene: TRBV28
J gene: TRBJ2-2
D gene: -
CDR3 DNA: TGTGCCAGCAGTTCCACGATGGGGGGATACACCGGGGAGCTGTTTTTT
CDR3 protein: CASSSTMGGYTGELFF

clone size: -
V gene: TRBV5-4
J gene: TRBJ1-2
D gene: TRBD1
CDR3 DNA: TGTGCCAGCAGCTTGGTTACAGGGGGGTACGGCTACACCTTC
CDR3 protein: CASSLVTGGYGYTF

clone size: -
V gene: TRBV21-1
J gene: TRBJ2-5
D gene: -
CDR3 DNA: TGTGCCAGCTGGGGGACTAGCGGGAAGAGGGGGACTCGAGAGACCCAGTACTTC
CDR3 protein: CASWGTSGKRGTRETQYF

clone size: -
V gene: TRBV6-6
J gene: TRBJ1-5
D gene: -
CDR3 DNA: TGTGCCAGCAGTTCCCACGAGGGACCCCAGCATTTT
CDR3 protein: CASSSHEGPQHF

clone size: -
V gene: TRBV28
J gene: TRBJ1-5
D gene: -
CDR3 DNA: TGTGCCAGCTCTCCGGGGAACAATCAGCCCCAGCATTTT
CDR3 protein: CASSPGNNQPQHF

clone size: -
V gene: TRBV18
J gene: TRBJ1-3
D gene: -
CDR3 DNA: TGTGCCAGCTCACCGATCGACAGCTCTGGAAACACCATATATTTT
CDR3 protein: CASSPIDSSGNTIYF

clone size: once
V gene: TRBV27
J gene: TRBJ2-7
D gene: -
CDR3 DNA: TGTGCCAGCAGTTTAGCCCTGAACAACTACGAGCAGTACTTC
CDR3 protein: CASSLALNNYEQYF

clone size: -
V gene: TRBV28
J gene: TRBJ2-1
D gene: -
CDR3 DNA: TGTGCCAGCAGTCCTATACTAGTCTCCTACAATGAGCAGTTCTTC
CDR3 protein: CASSPILVSYNEQFF

clone size: -
V gene: TRBV5-6
J gene: TRBJ2-1
D gene: -
CDR3 DNA: TGTGCCAGCAGCTTGGCTAACAATGAGCAGTTCTTC
CDR3 protein: CASSLANNEQFF

clone size: -
V gene: TRBV28
J gene: TRBJ1-2
D gene: -
CDR3 DNA: TGTGCCGCAAGCGGGGCAGTCAATGGCTACACCTTC
CDR3 protein: CAASGAVNGYTF

clone size: few
V gene: TRBV19
J gene: TRBJ2-7
D gene: TRBD1
CDR3 DNA: TGTGCCAGAGGCCCGACAGGGGGCTCGTACGAGCAGTACTTC
CDR3 protein: CARGPTGGSYEQYF

clone size: once
V gene: TRBV5-1
J gene: TRBJ1-5
D gene: -
CDR3 DNA: TGCGCCAGCAGCCCGACGGGGGATCAGCCCCAGCATTTT
CDR3 protein: CASSPTGDQPQHF

clone size: many
V gene: TRBV11-2
J gene: TRBJ1-1
D gene: -
CDR3 DNA: TGTGCCAGCAGCTTAGAGGGGGGATACGGCACTGAAGCTTTCTTT
CDR3 protein: CASSLEGGYGTEAFF

clone size: -
V gene: TRBV4-2
J gene: TRBJ2-1
D gene: -
CDR3 DNA: TGTGCCAGCAGCCAGTTCCAGCGGGCTAGAGACAATGAGCAGTTCTTC
CDR3 protein: CASSQFQRARDNEQFF

clone size: -
V gene: TRBV30
J gene: TRBJ1-5
D gene: TRBD1
CDR3 DNA: TGTGCCTGGAGTGTGGACAGGGCCCTGGGGCCCCAGCATTTT
CDR3 protein: CAWSVDRALGPQHF

clone size: -
V gene: TRBV15
J gene: TRBJ2-4
D gene: TRBD2
CDR3 DNA: TGTGCCACCAGCAGAGATCTGCTAGCGGGAGGGCCTGGACATCAGTACTTC
CDR3 protein: CATSRDLLAGGPGHQYF

clone size: -
V gene: TRBV5-6
J gene: TRBJ1-1
D gene: TRBD1
CDR3 DNA: TGTGCCAGCAGCCCGGGGACAGGGGTTATGAACACTGAAGCTTTCTTT
CDR3 protein: CASSPGTGVMNTEAFF

clone size: -
V gene: TRBV2
J gene: TRBJ1-5
D gene: TRBD1
CDR3 DNA: TGTGCCAGCAGTAAGACAGGGGGACAGCCCCAGCATTTT
CDR3 protein: CASSKTGGQPQHF

clone size: -
V gene: TRBV28
J gene: TRBJ1-2
D gene: -
CDR3 DNA: TGTGCCAGCAGTCTTAACTATGGCTACACCTTC
CDR3 protein: CASSLNYGYTF

clone size: -
V gene: TRBV2
J gene: TRBJ2-5
D gene: -
CDR3 DNA: TGTGCCGGCGGGACGTTGGAAGAGACCCAGTACTTC
CDR3 protein: CAGGTLEETQYF